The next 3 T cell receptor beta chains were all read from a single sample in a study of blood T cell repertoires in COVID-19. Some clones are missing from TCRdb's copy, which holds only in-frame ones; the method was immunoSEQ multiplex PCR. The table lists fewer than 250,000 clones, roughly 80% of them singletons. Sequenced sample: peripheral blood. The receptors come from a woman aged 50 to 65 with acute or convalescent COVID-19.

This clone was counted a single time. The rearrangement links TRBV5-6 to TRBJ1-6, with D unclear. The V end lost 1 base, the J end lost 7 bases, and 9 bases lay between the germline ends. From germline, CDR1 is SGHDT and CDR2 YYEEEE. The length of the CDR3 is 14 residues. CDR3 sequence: CASSLIRGNSPLHF. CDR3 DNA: TGTGCCAGCAGCTTGATACGGGGAAATTCACCCCTCCACTTT.

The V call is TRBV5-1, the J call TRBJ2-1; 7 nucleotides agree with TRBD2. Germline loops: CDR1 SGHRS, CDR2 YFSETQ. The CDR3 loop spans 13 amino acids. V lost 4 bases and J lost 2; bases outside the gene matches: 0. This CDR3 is CASSGGAYNEQFF. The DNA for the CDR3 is TGCGCCAGCAGCGGGGGGGCCTACAATGAGCAGTTCTTC. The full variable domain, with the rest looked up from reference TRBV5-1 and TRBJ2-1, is KAGVTQTPRYLIKTRGQQVTLSCSPISGHRSVSWYQQTPGQGLQFLFEYFSETQRNKGNFPGRFSGRQFSNSRSEMNVSTLELGDSALYLCASSGGAYNEQFFGPGTRLTVL.

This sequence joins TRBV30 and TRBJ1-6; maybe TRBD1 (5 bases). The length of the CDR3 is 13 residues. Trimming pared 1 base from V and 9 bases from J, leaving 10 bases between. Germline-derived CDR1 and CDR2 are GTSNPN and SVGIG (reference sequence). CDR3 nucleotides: TGTGCCTGGAGTGCAGGGAAGTTTTCACCCCTCCACTTT. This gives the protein CAWSAGKFSPLHF.